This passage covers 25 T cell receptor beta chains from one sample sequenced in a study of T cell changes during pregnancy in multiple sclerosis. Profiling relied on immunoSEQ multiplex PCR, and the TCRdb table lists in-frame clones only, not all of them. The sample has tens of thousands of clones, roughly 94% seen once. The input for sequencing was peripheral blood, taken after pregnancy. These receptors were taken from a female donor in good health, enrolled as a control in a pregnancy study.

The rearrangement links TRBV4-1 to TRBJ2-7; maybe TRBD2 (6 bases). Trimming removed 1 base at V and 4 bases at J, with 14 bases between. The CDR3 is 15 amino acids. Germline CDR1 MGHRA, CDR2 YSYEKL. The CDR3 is CASSQGGGALYEQYF. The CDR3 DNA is TGCGCCAGCAGCCAAGGCGGAGGGGCGCTATACGAGCAGTACTTC.

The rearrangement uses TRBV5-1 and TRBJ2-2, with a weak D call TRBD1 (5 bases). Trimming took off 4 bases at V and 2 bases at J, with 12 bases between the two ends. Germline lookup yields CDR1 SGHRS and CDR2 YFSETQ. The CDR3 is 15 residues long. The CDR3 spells CASSPWGRNTGELFF. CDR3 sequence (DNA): TGCGCCAGCAGCCCGTGGGGCAGAAACACCGGGGAGCTGTTTTTT.

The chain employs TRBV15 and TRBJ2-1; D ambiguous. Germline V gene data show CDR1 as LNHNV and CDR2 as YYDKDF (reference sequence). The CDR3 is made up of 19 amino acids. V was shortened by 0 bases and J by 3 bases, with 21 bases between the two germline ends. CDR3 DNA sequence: TGTGCCACCAGCAGAGATCTGGCGGATGCGTCCCACCTCTACAATGAGCAGTTCTTC. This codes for CATSRDLADASHLYNEQFF.

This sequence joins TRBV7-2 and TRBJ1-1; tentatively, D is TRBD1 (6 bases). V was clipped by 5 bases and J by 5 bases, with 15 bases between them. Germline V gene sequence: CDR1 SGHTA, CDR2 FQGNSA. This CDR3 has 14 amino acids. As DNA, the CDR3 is TGTGCCAGCAGCCTGCTGACAGGCGGGACTGAAGCTTTCTTT. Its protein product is CASSLLTGGTEAFF.

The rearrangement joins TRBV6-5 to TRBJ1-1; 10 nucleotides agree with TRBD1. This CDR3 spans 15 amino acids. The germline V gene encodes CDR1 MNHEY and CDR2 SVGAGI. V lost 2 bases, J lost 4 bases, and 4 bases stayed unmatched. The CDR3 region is CASSYRTGGGTEAFF. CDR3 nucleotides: TGTGCCAGCAGTTACCGGACAGGGGGAGGCACTGAAGCTTTCTTT.

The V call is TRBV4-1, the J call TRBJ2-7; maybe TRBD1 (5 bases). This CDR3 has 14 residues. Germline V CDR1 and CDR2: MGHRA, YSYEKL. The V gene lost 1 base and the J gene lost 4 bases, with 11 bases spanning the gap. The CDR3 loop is CASSQGQRTYEQYF. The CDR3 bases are TGCGCCAGCAGCCAAGGACAGAGAACTTACGAGCAGTACTTC.

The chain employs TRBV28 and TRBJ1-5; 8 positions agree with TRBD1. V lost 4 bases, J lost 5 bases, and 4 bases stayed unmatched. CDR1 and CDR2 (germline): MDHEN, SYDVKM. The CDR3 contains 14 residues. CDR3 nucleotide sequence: TGTGCCAGCAGTTCCGGACAGGGATATCAGCCCCAGCATTTT. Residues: CASSSGQGYQPQHF.

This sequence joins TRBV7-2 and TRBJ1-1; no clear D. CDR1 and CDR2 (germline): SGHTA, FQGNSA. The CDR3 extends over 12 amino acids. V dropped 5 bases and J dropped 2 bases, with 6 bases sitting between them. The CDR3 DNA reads TGTGCCAGCAGCGCCAGAAACACTGAAGCTTTCTTT. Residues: CASSARNTEAFF.

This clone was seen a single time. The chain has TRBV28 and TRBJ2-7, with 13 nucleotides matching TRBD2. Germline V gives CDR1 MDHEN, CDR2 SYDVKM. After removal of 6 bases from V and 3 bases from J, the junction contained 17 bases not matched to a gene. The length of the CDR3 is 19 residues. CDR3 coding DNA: TGTGCCAGCAGCCATGACGGCCTCGGACTAGCGGGAGATTTCTACGAGCAGTACTTC. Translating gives CASSHDGLGLAGDFYEQYF.

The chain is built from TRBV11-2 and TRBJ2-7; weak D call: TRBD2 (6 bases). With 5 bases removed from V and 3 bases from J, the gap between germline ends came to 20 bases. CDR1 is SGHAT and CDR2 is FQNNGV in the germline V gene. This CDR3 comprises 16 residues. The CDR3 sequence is CASSPGAGRGHYEQYF. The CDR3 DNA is TGTGCCAGCAGCCCGGGAGCGGGTCGCGGTCACTACGAGCAGTACTTC. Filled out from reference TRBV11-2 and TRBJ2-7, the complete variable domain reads EAGVAQSPRYKIIEKRQSVAFWCNPISGHATLYWYQQILGQGPKLLIQFQNNGVVDDSQLPKDRFSAERLKGVDSTLKIQPAKLEDSAVYLCASSPGAGRGHYEQYFGPGTRLTVT.

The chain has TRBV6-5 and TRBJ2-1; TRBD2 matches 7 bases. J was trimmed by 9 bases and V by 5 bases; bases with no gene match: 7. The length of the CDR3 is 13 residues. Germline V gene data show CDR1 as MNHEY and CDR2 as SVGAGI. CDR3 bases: TGTGCCAGCAGTGCCGCCGGGGGGATTGAGCAGTTCTTC. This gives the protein CASSAAGGIEQFF.

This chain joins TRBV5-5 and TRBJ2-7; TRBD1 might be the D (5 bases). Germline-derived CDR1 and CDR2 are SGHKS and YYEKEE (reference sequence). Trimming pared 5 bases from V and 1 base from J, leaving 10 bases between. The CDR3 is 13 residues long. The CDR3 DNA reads TGTGCCAGCAGACCAGGGATTTCCTACGAGCAGTACTTC. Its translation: CASRPGISYEQYF.

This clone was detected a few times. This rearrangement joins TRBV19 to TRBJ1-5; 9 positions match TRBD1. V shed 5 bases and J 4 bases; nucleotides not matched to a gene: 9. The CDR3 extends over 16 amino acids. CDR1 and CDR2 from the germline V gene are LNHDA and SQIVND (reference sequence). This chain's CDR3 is CASSLRDRVGNQPQHF. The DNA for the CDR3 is TGTGCCAGTAGTCTCCGGGACAGGGTGGGAAATCAGCCCCAGCATTTT.

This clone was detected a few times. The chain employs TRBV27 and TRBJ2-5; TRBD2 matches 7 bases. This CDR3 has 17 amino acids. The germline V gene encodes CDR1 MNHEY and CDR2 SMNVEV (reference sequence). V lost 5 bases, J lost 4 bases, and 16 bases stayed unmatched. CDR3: CASSLTGVAGVGETQYF. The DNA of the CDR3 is TGTGCCAGCAGTCTCACAGGCGTCGCGGGAGTGGGAGAGACCCAGTACTTC.

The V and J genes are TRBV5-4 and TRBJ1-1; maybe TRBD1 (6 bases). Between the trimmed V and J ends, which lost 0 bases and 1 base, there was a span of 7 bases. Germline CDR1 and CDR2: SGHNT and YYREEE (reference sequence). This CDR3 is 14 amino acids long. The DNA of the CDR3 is TGTGCCAGCAGCTTGGACAGGGCGAACACTGAAGCTTTCTTT. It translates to CASSLDRANTEAFF.

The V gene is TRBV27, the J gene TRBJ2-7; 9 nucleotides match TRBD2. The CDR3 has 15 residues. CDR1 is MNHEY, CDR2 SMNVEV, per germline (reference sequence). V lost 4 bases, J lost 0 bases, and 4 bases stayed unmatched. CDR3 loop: CASSWTSEVSYEQYF. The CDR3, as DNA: TGTGCCAGCAGTTGGACTAGCGAGGTCTCCTACGAGCAGTACTTC.

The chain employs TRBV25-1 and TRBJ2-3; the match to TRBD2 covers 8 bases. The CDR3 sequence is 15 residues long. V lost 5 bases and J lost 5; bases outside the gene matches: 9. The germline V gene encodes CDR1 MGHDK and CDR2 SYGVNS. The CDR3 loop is CASSQGLASRDTQYF. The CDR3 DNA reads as TGTGCCAGCAGTCAAGGACTAGCATCACGAGATACGCAGTATTTT.

The CDR3 coding sequence is TGTGCCAGCAGCTATAGTGGGACAGAGAAAGAGACCCAGTACTTC. It specifies CASSYSGTEKETQYF. The V gene is TRBV6-1, the J gene TRBJ2-5; TRBD1 aligns across 7 bases. In germline, CDR1 is MNHNS, CDR2 SASEGT. This CDR3 region has 15 residues. With V trimmed by 6 bases and J by 3 bases, 10 bases remained unmatched.

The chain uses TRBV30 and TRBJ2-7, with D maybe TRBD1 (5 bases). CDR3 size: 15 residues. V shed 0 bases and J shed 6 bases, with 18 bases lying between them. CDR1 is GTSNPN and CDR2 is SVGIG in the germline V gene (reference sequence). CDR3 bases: TGTGCCTGGAGTGTACATGCAGGGCTACCTGGCGAGCAGTACTTC. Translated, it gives CAWSVHAGLPGEQYF.

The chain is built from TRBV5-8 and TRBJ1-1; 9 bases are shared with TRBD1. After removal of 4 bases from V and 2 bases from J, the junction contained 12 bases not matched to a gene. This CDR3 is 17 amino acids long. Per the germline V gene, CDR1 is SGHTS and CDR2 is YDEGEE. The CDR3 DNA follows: TGTGCCAGCAGCCGATTAACCGGGACAGGGCAAAACACTGAAGCTTTCTTT. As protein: CASSRLTGTGQNTEAFF.

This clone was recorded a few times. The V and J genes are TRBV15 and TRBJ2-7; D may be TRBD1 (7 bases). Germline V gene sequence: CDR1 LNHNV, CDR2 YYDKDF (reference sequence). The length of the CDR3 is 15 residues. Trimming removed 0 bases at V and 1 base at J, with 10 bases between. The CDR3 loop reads CATSRESGGSYEQYF. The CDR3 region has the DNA TGTGCCACCAGCAGAGAGTCAGGGGGGTCCTACGAGCAGTACTTC.

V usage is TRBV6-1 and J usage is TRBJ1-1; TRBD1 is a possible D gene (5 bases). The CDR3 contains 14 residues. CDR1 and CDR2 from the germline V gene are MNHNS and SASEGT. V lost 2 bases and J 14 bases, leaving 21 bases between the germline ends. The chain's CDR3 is CASSELESALRGFF. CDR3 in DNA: TGTGCCAGCAGTGAATTAGAGTCGGCTTTGCGGGGCTTCTTT.

In nucleotides, the CDR3 is TGCGCCAGCAGCTTGGTGCAGGGGGCAACAGATACGCAGTATTTT. Its protein is CASSLVQGATDTQYF. This chain links TRBV5-1 with TRBJ2-3, with TRBD1 matching 8 bases. The length of the CDR3 is 15 residues. Per germline, CDR1 SGHRS and CDR2 YFSETQ. Unmatched junction bases numbered 3, after V lost 0 bases and J lost 3 bases.

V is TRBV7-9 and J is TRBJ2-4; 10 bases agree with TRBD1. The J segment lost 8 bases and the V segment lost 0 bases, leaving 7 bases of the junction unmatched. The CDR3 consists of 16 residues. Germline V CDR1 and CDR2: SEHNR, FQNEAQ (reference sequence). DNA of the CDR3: TGTGCCAGCAGCTTAGCGGTGACAGGGGGCACAGACATTCAGTACTTC. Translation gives CASSLAVTGGTDIQYF.

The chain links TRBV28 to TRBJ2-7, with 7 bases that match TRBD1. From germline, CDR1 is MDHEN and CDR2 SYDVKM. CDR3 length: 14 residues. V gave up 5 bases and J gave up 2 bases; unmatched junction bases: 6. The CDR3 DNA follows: TGTGCCAGCAGTAAGAGGGGGCTTACCTACGAGCAGTACTTC. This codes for CASSKRGLTYEQYF.